This T cell receptor beta chain is from a study of naive CD8 T cells in extremely preterm neonates. Assay used: immunoSEQ multiplex PCR; TCRdb lists only in-frame clones, some missing. This sample carries several thousand clones, about 90% of them seen once, and the ten largest clones take approximately 0.49%. Germline CDR1 is MGHDK and CDR2 is SYGVNS. V lost 0 bases and J 6 bases, leaving 12 bases between the germline ends. The CDR3 has 15 amino acids. Study outcomes and limitations: Preterm CDR3s were shorter than older groups', with fewer N additions and less trimming. Compared with all age groups, preterm neonates showed less repertoire richness. Preterm samples differed in productive template counts; sample size was small.

Turning to this clone: Its antigen is not known.

Deliveries were elective term cesareans at roughly 35-42 weeks, with no labor or membrane rupture. Sorted cells: live naive CD8+ T cells, CD45RA+CCR7+, Annexin V-negative. The sample was naive CD8+ T cells from cord blood. V gene TRBV25-1 combines with J gene TRBJ2-1, with D unclear. This receptor was taken from a newborn in good health. CDR3 nucleotide sequence: TGTGCCAGCAGTGAATATATGAGCTCCGCCAATGAGCAGTTCTTC. Translating gives CASSEYMSSANEQFF.